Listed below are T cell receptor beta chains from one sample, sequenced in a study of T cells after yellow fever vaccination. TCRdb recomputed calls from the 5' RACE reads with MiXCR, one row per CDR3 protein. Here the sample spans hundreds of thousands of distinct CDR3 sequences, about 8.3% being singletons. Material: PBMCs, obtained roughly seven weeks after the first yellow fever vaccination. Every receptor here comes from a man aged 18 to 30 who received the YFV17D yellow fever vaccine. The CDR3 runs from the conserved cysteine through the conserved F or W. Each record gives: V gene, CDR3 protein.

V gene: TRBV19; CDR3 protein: CASKAGQTQHF
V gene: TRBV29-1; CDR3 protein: CSVEGGQSGELFF
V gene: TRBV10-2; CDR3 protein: CASSGGGTNSGANVLTF
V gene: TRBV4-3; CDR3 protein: CASSQDLGQMGYTF
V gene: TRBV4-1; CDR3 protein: CASSPYQGQGRDTQYF
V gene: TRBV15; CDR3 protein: CATSRGSGGNQPQHF
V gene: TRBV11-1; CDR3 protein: CASSLVTSGTGGYNEQFF
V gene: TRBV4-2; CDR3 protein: CASSQESARNNYGYTF
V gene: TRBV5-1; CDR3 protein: CASSEGTYNQPQHF
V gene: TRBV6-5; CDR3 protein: CASSYAGTGVNNSPLHF